The 22 T cell receptor beta chains below come from one sample, sequenced in a study of neoadjuvant anti-PD-1 for oral cavity cancer. Assay: immunoSEQ multiplex PCR; the TCRdb copy retains only in-frame clones and omits some. The top ten clones hold 2.5% to 3% of a sample with tens of thousands of clones, approximately 79% of them seen once. The sequences come from PBMCs, collected before nivolumab (anti-PD-1) treatment. The receptors shown here come from a person aged 35-79 years with oral cavity squamous cell carcinoma.

The CDR3 loop is CASSFLRRTPNYGYTF. The CDR3 bases are TGTGCCAGCAGCTTTCTTAGACGGACCCCTAACTATGGCTACACCTTC. V gene TRBV11-2 combines with J gene TRBJ1-2, with D unclear. Germline CDR1 reads SGHAT; CDR2 reads FQNNGV. The CDR3 consists of 16 residues. V was clipped by 3 bases and J by 0 bases, with 14 bases between them.

The rearrangement joins TRBV4-1 to TRBJ2-1; 15 bases are shared with TRBD2. The length of the CDR3 is 16 residues. CDR1 and CDR2 from the germline V gene are MGHRA and YSYEKL. The V segment lost 0 bases and the J segment 12 bases; nucleotides outside the gene matches: 6. The CDR3 is CASSQDSGLAGGGQFF. CDR3 DNA sequence: TGCGCCAGCAGCCAAGACTCGGGACTAGCGGGGGGAGGGCAGTTCTTC.

The V call is TRBV6-5, the J call TRBJ2-5; 8 nucleotides match TRBD1. The V gene end was trimmed by 5 bases and the J gene end by 5 bases; junction bases not matched to a gene: 7. The CDR3 length is 14 residues. CDR1 is MNHEY and CDR2 is SVGAGI in the germline V gene. The CDR3 coding sequence is TGTGCCAGCAGTACCAGGGGGCGGTTGGAGACCCAGTACTTC. Its protein product is CASSTRGRLETQYF.

This chain uses TRBV7-2 with TRBJ1-1, with 10 bases that match TRBD1. Germline V CDR1 and CDR2: SGHTA, FQGNSA. Germline trimming cut 6 bases from V and 4 bases from J; bases unmatched to any gene: 8. The CDR3 is 15 residues long. This chain's CDR3 is CASRLGTGALTEAFF. CDR3 bases: TGTGCCAGCAGACTCGGGACAGGGGCTCTCACTGAAGCTTTCTTT.

V and J are TRBV30 and TRBJ1-1; 12 positions match TRBD1. The CDR3 runs to 15 residues. V was pared by 8 bases and J by 5 bases, with 12 bases of the junction left unmatched. Germline lookup yields CDR1 GTSNPN and CDR2 SVGIG (reference sequence). This chain's CDR3 is CASLRDRGRETEAFF. CDR3 DNA sequence: TGTGCCAGCTTACGGGACAGGGGGCGTGAAACTGAAGCTTTCTTT. The whole variable domain, filled in from reference TRBV30 and TRBJ1-1, reads SQTIHQWPATLVQPVGSPLSLECTVEGTSNPNLYWYRQAAGRGLQLLFYSVGIGQISSEVPQNLSASRPQDRQFILSSKKLLLSDSGFYLCASLRDRGRETEAFFGQGTRLTVV.

A few counts support this clone. The V call is TRBV18, the J call TRBJ1-2; a possible D gene is TRBD1 (5 bases). CDR1 is KGHSH, CDR2 LQKENI, per germline. The CDR3 is made up of 15 amino acids. The germline V and J ends were trimmed by 2 bases and 5 bases, with 15 bases remaining between them. CDR3 bases: TGTGCCAGCTCACCATTAAGGGGAGTTGGTTATGGCTACACCTTC. It yields the protein CASSPLRGVGYGYTF.

The chain employs TRBV6-5 and TRBJ2-2, with no clear D. Deletions cut 4 bases from V and 5 bases from J, with 8 bases between. The germline gives CDR1 MNHEY, CDR2 SVGAGI. CDR3 size: 13 residues. The CDR3 region has the DNA TGTGCCAGCAGTTCATTAGGGACCGGGGAGCTGTTTTTT. The encoded protein is CASSSLGTGELFF.

V usage is TRBV11-2 and J usage is TRBJ1-5, with a possible D match to TRBD1 (5 bases). Germline V gives CDR1 SGHAT, CDR2 FQNNGV. V dropped 6 bases and J dropped 6 bases, with 15 bases sitting between them. This CDR3 spans 14 amino acids. In nucleotides, the CDR3 is TGTGCCAGCAGGCATCAGGGAGAGGGTCAGCCCCAGCATTTT. It yields the protein CASRHQGEGQPQHF.

This clone was seen a single time. This chain uses TRBV19 with TRBJ2-3; tentatively, D is TRBD2 (6 bases). The V gene's germline CDR1 is LNHDA and CDR2 SQIVND (reference sequence). The CDR3 contains 16 residues. V gave up 6 bases and J gave up 2 bases, with 18 bases separating them. The CDR3 region is CASSDWDSSPTDTQYF. The CDR3 DNA reads as TGTGCCAGTAGCGATTGGGACTCTTCGCCCACAGATACGCAGTATTTT.

The chain couples TRBV30 to TRBJ2-7; 12 bases match TRBD2. V lost 3 bases and J lost 6; bases outside the gene matches: 18. CDR1 is GTSNPN and CDR2 is SVGIG in the germline V gene (reference sequence). There are 18 residues in the CDR3. The CDR3 nucleotides are TGTGCCTGGAGACCATTAGGTCTAGCGGGAGGGCCCTCTTCCGAGCAGTACTTC. It encodes CAWRPLGLAGGPSSEQYF.

The V and J genes are TRBV6-5 and TRBJ2-1; D might be TRBD2 (5 bases). Germline CDR1 MNHEY, CDR2 SVGAGI. The CDR3 is 15 amino acids. V dropped 5 bases and J dropped 5 bases, with 16 bases sitting between them. For the CDR3, the DNA is TGTGCCAGCAGTGCCGAAGGAGGTTCTAACAATGAGCAGTTCTTC. Translating gives CASSAEGGSNNEQFF.

In this sample, this clone turned up a few times. CDR3 coding DNA: TGTGCCAGCAGTGAAGAGACTAGGGCCGATACGCAGTATTTT. It specifies CASSEETRADTQYF. V gene TRBV2 combines with J gene TRBJ2-3, with D possibly TRBD2 on 6 matching bases. Trimming left V 1 base short and J 6 bases short, with 11 bases between. Germline V gene lookup returns CDR1 SNHLY and CDR2 FYNNEI. This CDR3 is built from 14 residues.

The rearrangement uses TRBV5-6 and TRBJ1-5, with 9 bases aligning to TRBD1. Unmatched junction bases numbered 4, after V lost 1 base and J lost 5 bases. CDR1 SGHDT and CDR2 YYEEEE come from the germline V gene. This CDR3 is built from 15 residues. Here the CDR3 DNA reads TGTGCCAGCAGCTTGCGGGACAGGGTAGATCAGCCCCAGCATTTT. Translated: CASSLRDRVDQPQHF.

CDR3 DNA: TGTGCCAGCAGCTTAATCAGGACAGGGGGTTACGAGCAGTACTTC. This encodes CASSLIRTGGYEQYF. The chain combines TRBV5-8 with TRBJ2-7; 10 bases are a match to TRBD1. In germline, CDR1 is SGHTS, CDR2 YDEGEE. CDR3 size: 15 residues. The V segment lost 2 bases and the J segment 4 bases; nucleotides outside the gene matches: 6.

This chain connects TRBV28 to TRBJ1-2, with no clear D. Germline V gene data show CDR1 as MDHEN and CDR2 as SYDVKM. The V end lost 3 bases, the J end lost 4 bases, and 12 bases lay between the germline ends. The CDR3 contains 14 residues. This CDR3 is CASSFPPTGYGYTF. The CDR3 DNA is TGTGCCAGCAGTTTTCCCCCGACGGGCTATGGCTACACCTTC.

This rearrangement joins TRBV19 to TRBJ1-2, with D possibly being TRBD1 (5 bases). This CDR3 comprises 11 residues. Germline V gene sequence: CDR1 LNHDA, CDR2 SQIVND (reference sequence). V dropped 7 bases and J dropped 4 bases, with 7 bases sitting between them. CDR3 sequence reads: CASMQGYGYTF. The DNA of the CDR3 is TGTGCCAGTATGCAGGGCTATGGCTACACCTTC.

Worth noting for this clone: Other DNA sequences from this sample encode an identical CDR3 as well. The chain carries TRBV5-1 and TRBJ1-1; D unresolved. V shed 1 base and J shed 1 base, with 5 bases lying between them. Germline-derived CDR1 and CDR2 are SGHRS and YFSETQ. The CDR3 loop spans 13 amino acids. CDR3 in DNA: TGCGCCAGCAGCTTGTCTACGAACACTGAAGCTTTCTTT. Its protein product is CASSLSTNTEAFF.

The gene calls are TRBV5-1 and TRBJ1-6; D ambiguous. V lost 0 bases to trimming and J lost 7 bases, with 11 bases between them. CDR3 length equals 15 residues. Germline V gives CDR1 SGHRS, CDR2 YFSETQ. Written as DNA, the CDR3 is TGCGCCAGCAGCTTGGAGGAGACGGGAAATTCACCCCTCCACTTT. Translating gives CASSLEETGNSPLHF.

The genes are TRBV18 and TRBJ2-3; D is perhaps TRBD2 (6 bases). This CDR3 comprises 16 residues. V lost 2 bases to trimming and J lost 5 bases, with 17 bases between them. Germline V lookup: CDR1 KGHSH, CDR2 LQKENI. CDR3 bases: TGTGCCAGCTCACCATCCTTCGGGGGAGTGATAGATACGCAGTATTTT. It codes for CASSPSFGGVIDTQYF.

The chain employs TRBV4-2 and TRBJ1-1; TRBD1 aligns across 8 bases. Germline assignment: CDR1 LGHNA and CDR2 YNFKEQ. CDR3 length: 15 amino acids. V lost 2 bases to trimming and J lost 5 bases; unmatched junction nucleotides: 7. CDR3 residues: CASSQPGQGWTEAFF. The CDR3 nucleotides read TGTGCCAGCAGCCAACCCGGACAGGGCTGGACTGAAGCTTTCTTT.

The chain combines TRBV15 with TRBJ1-3; D is perhaps TRBD1 (5 bases). The CDR3 is 13 residues long. CDR1 is LNHNV, CDR2 YYDKDF, per germline (reference sequence). V was cut by 8 bases and J by 0 bases, with 8 bases left in between. The CDR3 nucleotides are TGTGCCACCGGGGGGACCTCTGGAAACACCATATATTTT. It codes for CATGGTSGNTIYF.

The chain recombines TRBV19 with TRBJ1-5; TRBD1 might be the D (6 bases). The CDR3 contains 14 residues. Germline CDR1 LNHDA, CDR2 SQIVND (reference sequence). V lost 6 bases to trimming and J lost 3 bases, with 12 bases between them. The CDR3 nucleotides are TGTGCCAGTAGAACGCTGGGACACAATCAGCCCCAGCATTTT. Translation: CASRTLGHNQPQHF.